This record concerns one TCR beta chain sequence. Its antigen is unknown. The CDR3 is 15 residues long. The trim removed 1 base at V and 7 bases at J, leaving 10 bases unmatched. Per the germline V gene, CDR1 is SEHNR and CDR2 is FQNEAQ (reference sequence). This sample is part of a study of identical twins. Study-level points and caveats: Because invariant MAIT and iNKT cells could be present, zero-insertion analyses could be partly confounded. Surplus twin overlap in beta out-of-frame sequences was less pronounced.

TCRdb analysed the 5' RACE reads with MiXCR anew, one entry per CDR3 protein. Seen here are about 520,000 distinct CDR3 sequences, under 25% observed once, and the top ten hold 0.91%. These data were also filed under a second study, of T cells expressing NK-cell markers. That report notes: Obtained from sorted CD3+CD56+NKG2C+, CD3+CD56+NKG2C- and CD3+CD56-NKG2C+ T cells were the TCR beta repertoires. Four of the donors also had these clonotypes leading their CD3+CD56-NKG2C+ fraction.

The gene calls are TRBV7-9 and TRBJ2-7; TRBD2 matches at 7 bases. The receptor was derived from a woman aged 18-29 years in good health. The sequencing input was CD4+ T cells sorted from blood. The CDR3 protein is CASSLGAGENREQYF. CDR3 bases: TGTGCCAGCAGCTTAGGGGCGGGGGAGAATCGAGAGCAGTACTTC.